This record covers a single T cell receptor (beta chain). Its matching antigen is unknown. The repertoire was sequenced with immunoSEQ multiplex PCR; TCRdb's copy has only in-frame clones and lacks some. The repertoire holds 35,000 or so clones, with around 80% as singletons. Drawing of blood for sampling happened at baseline, at cycle 4 day 1, and at cycle 7 day 1. CDR3 length equals 13 residues. V was pared by 10 bases and J by 5 bases, with 17 bases between. Germline V gives CDR1 SNHLY, CDR2 FYNNEI. The data derive from a study of OX40 agonist ivuxolimab in advanced cancers. The overall study: Patients undergoing dose escalation presented with hepatocellular carcinoma, melanoma, renal cell or head and neck cancer. Study-wide points: Within 6 weeks, CD4+ and CD8+ blood T cells expanded clonally at 0.1 to 3.0 mg/kg. In a subset of nonresponders, normalized T-cell clonal expansion was also low.

This sequence was found in an adult with an advanced solid tumor such as melanoma, head and neck, liver or kidney cancer. The sequenced sample was CD4+ or CD8+ T cells sorted from blood, obtained in a trial of the OX40 agonist ivuxolimab. The chain uses TRBV2 and TRBJ1-2; D is unresolved. CDR3 loop: CATTASSRYGYTF. DNA of the CDR3: TGTGCCACCACAGCGTCGAGTCGGTATGGCTACACCTTC.